What follows describes a single TCR beta chain. As yet, its antigen is unknown. Its ends do not fully match the called genes, so a read error is possible. This sample was taken from a study of T cell repertoires in cytomegalovirus infection. Study-wide context: It can be stated that public TCR beta signatures indicated CMV infection as well as a matching HLA type.

The CDR3 loop spans 13 amino acids. Germline V lookup: CDR1 SGHTA, CDR2 FQGNSA. Study-level findings and limits: In two of eight donors, the top clonotype was HLA-C-restricted CMV-specific.

TCRdb re-analysed the reads in MiXCR, keeping a single row per CDR3 protein. The table has around 900,000 distinct CDR3 sequences, 30% to 40% seen once. This TCR was sampled from a human donor in good health (CMV status not recorded). Some clones in this sample may be carry-over from other donors' samples. The sample in question was cultured CD8+ T cells from PBMCs, obtained from culture after CMV antigen stimulation. The rearrangement joins TRBV7-2 to TRBJ2-5; the D is unclear. The CDR3 loop is CATSCGAGETQYF. The CDR3 DNA reads as TGTGCCACCAGCTGTGGTGCCGGCGAGACCCAGTACTTC.